This T cell receptor (beta chain) was recovered during a study of CD8 T cells in Susac syndrome (dated 2019 in TCRdb). Some background on the complete study: Whether CD8+ T cell activation and differentiation in Susac syndrome was antigen driven was tested using repertoire sequencing. Results and caveats for the whole study, not just this receptor: The number of individuals in the TCR sequencing and HLA analysis was recognized as being relatively small.

RNA was extracted using the RNeasy kit, and roughly 0.5 to 1 microgram was reverse transcribed with random hexamers. The immunoSEQ multiplex PCR assay, covering 54 Vbeta and 13 Jbeta segments, was used to amplify TCR beta CDR3 regions. PCR amplification bias was corrected by using a synthetic template baseline for primer optimization and computational correction. Under the source paper's analysis protocol: Reads were annotated to V, D and J genes per IMGT and analyzed with immunoSEQ Analyzer, keeping only productive sequences. To calculate clonality, Shannon entropy was normalized by log2 of the number of productive unique sequences and then subtracted from one. Public and private clones were assessed among the 100 most prevalent clones of each patient and control. Clones were defined as Susac-specific if absent from the healthy and MS cohorts, from approximately 1,100 published viral clones and from other ImmuneACCESS disease sequences. The public reads were quality trimmed at Q25 with fastp and then assembled into clones with MiXCR by TCRdb, keeping productive beta chains. For every CDR3 protein sequence, its rows merge into one entry that carries the most common genes and DNA. Here the V and J calls rest on TCRdb's processing, not on the authors' analysis. The sample contains over 95,000 distinct CDR3 sequences, over 90% of them found a single time. The ten largest make up about 0.15% of the sample.

Concerning this clonotype itself: What antigen it recognizes has not been identified. No base quality values were provided; no much bigger clone lies one nucleotide off.

The CDR1 and CDR2 encoded by the germline V gene are SGHDT and YYEEEE. Including cysteine and phenylalanine, the CDR3 has 14 amino acids. The only DNA kept is the CDR3, 42 bases in frame from the first base. V has 2 bases trimmed and J has 5 bases trimmed; junction bases matching no gene number 2. High-throughput TCR beta sequencing profiled peripheral blood CD8+ and CD4+ T cells from healthy donors, Susac syndrome patients and multiple sclerosis patients. The healthy donors served as controls matched for age and sex. CD8+ TEMRA cells were enriched by FACS, while bulk CD8+ and CD4+ T cells were purified by magnetic negative isolation. Blood was collected in EDTA tubes and processed within 24 hours, with PBMCs isolated through density gradient centrifugation. PBMCs intended for TCR sequencing were frozen in liquid nitrogen and were later thawed in a 37 degrees C water bath. A purity of at least 90% was achieved for sorted or isolated CD4+, CD8+ and CD8+ TEMRA cells.

The material sequenced was CD4+ T cells from PBMCs. The receptor comes from a human donor in good health. The chain was built from TRBV5-6 and TRBJ1-3; the junction holds 9 bases that match TRBD1. The CDR3 region has the sequence CASSFGTGRNTIYF. The sequenced DNA is TGTGCCAGCAGCTTCGGGACAGGGCGAAACACCATATATTTT.